These 25 T cell receptor beta chains originate from one sample sequenced in a study of tissue T cells after allogeneic stem cell transplantation. TCRdb's copy holds only in-frame clones and misses some; the assay was immunoSEQ multiplex PCR. The sample shows thousands of clones, around 60% of them seen only once. This research-autopsy study prospectively enrolled adult allogeneic hematopoietic cell transplant recipients with steroid-refractory graft-versus-host disease. The specimen was ileal tissue, collected at autopsy. All receptors derive from a male patient over 55 with steroid-refractory graft-versus-host disease after an allogeneic stem cell transplant. Some of these T cells may belong to the graft donor.

This sequence joins TRBV6-2 or TRBV6-3 and TRBJ2-7, with D perhaps assigned TRBD1 or TRBD2 (5 bases each). The CDR3 contains 14 residues. V shed 4 bases and J shed 0 bases, with 10 bases lying between them. In germline, CDR1 is MNHEY, CDR2 SVGEGT. CDR3 residues: CASSFGTASYEQYF. CDR3 coding DNA: TGTGCCAGCAGTTTTGGGACGGCCTCCTACGAGCAGTACTTC.

This clone is large by share. The chain employs TRBV7-9 and TRBJ2-2; no firm D call. Germline V gives CDR1 SEHNR, CDR2 FQNEAQ (reference sequence). This CDR3 is built from 14 residues. The V and J ends lost 4 bases and 1 base respectively, with 7 bases between them. In DNA, the CDR3 is TGTGCCAGCAGCTCCTGGGGGAACACCGGGGAGCTGTTTTTT. Encoded protein: CASSSWGNTGELFF.

This rearrangement joins TRBV18 to TRBJ1-4; 8 bases are shared with TRBD1. This CDR3 has 16 residues. The germline CDR1 and CDR2 sequences are KGHSH and LQKENI. The J segment lost 6 bases and the V segment lost 1 base, leaving 7 bases of the junction unmatched. CDR3 in amino acids: CASSPRTGKGHEKLFF. DNA for the CDR3: TGTGCCAGCTCACCACGGACAGGGAAGGGGCATGAAAAACTGTTTTTT. Using reference TRBV18 and TRBJ1-4 for the parts outside the CDR3, the full variable domain is NAGVMQNPRHLVRRRGQEARLRCSPMKGHSHVYWYRQLPEEGLKFMVYLQKENIIDESGMPKERFSAEFPKEGPSILRIQQVVRGDSAAYFCASSPRTGKGHEKLFFGSGTQLSVL.

The chain carries TRBV30 and TRBJ2-5; tentatively, D is TRBD1 or TRBD2 (6 bases each). CDR1 and CDR2 from the germline V gene are GTSNPN and SVGIG (reference sequence). CDR3 length: 14 residues. Trimming removed 4 bases from V and 4 bases from J, with 16 bases in between. The CDR3 spells CAWTPGGGSETQYF. In nucleotides, the CDR3 is TGTGCCTGGACGCCCGGGGGCGGGTCAGAGACCCAGTACTTC.

The chain links TRBV4-1 to TRBJ2-7, with D perhaps being TRBD1 or TRBD2 (5 bases each). With 0 bases removed from V and 2 bases from J, the gap between germline ends came to 11 bases. The length of the CDR3 is 15 residues. CDR1 is MGHRA and CDR2 is YSYEKL in the germline V gene. This CDR3 reads CASSQDPGSTYEQYF. In DNA form, the CDR3 reads TGCGCCAGCAGCCAAGACCCAGGGAGCACCTACGAGCAGTACTTC.

J is TRBJ1-2 and V is TRBV19; the D gene is possibly TRBD1 (5 bases). CDR3 size: 15 residues. V was cut by 7 bases and J by 0 bases, with 15 bases left in between. The germline V gene has CDR1 LNHDA and CDR2 SQIVND (reference sequence). For the CDR3, the DNA is TGTGCCAGTATCAAGGGGCTCGTCGCTAACTATGGCTACACCTTC. This encodes CASIKGLVANYGYTF.

The CDR3 here is CASSPSQETQYF. CDR3 nucleotides: TGTGCCAGCAGTCCATCCCAAGAGACCCAGTACTTC. The rearrangement uses TRBV27 and TRBJ2-5; no definite D call. The V gene's germline CDR1 is MNHEY and CDR2 SMNVEV (reference sequence). This CDR3 is built from 12 residues. Trimming left V 5 bases short and J 1 base short, with 5 bases between.

The J gene is TRBJ2-1, the V gene TRBV2; D not certain. Germline V CDR1 and CDR2: SNHLY, FYNNEI. The CDR3 contains 11 residues. V was trimmed by 6 bases and J by 4 bases, leaving 4 bases between them. This CDR3 is CASRRYNEQFF. For the CDR3, the DNA is TGTGCCAGCAGAAGATACAATGAGCAGTTCTTC.

The chain is built from TRBV7-2 and TRBJ2-7; D ambiguous. The CDR3 totals 14 residues. Trimming cost V 5 bases and J 3 bases, with 14 bases left between them. Germline-derived CDR1 and CDR2 are SGHTA and FQGNSA. The CDR3 bases are TGTGCCAGCAGCCCCCAATCGCGGAACTACGAGCAGTACTTC. This encodes CASSPQSRNYEQYF.

This chain joins TRBV27 and TRBJ2-1; the D is unclear. V dropped 6 bases and J dropped 5 bases, with 14 bases sitting between them. The length of the CDR3 is 14 residues. Germline CDR1 MNHEY, CDR2 SMNVEV (reference sequence). CDR3 residues: CASSSGSTHNEQFF. Written as DNA, the CDR3 is TGTGCCAGCAGCTCGGGTAGCACACACAATGAGCAGTTCTTC.

The gene calls are TRBV18 and TRBJ2-5; D gene ambiguous. Germline V gene lookup returns CDR1 KGHSH and CDR2 LQKENI. Trimming left V 4 bases short and J 5 bases short, with 14 bases between. This CDR3 has 14 residues. CDR3 nucleotides: TGTGCCAGCTCACTTAACAGAGACCGGGAGACCCAGTACTTC. Translation: CASSLNRDRETQYF.

The chain carries TRBV3-1 (or the pseudogene TRBV3-2) and TRBJ2-3; 10 nucleotides match TRBD2. CDR3 size: 14 residues. The junction had 5 bases not matched to a gene; V was cut back by 5 bases and J by 6 bases. Per germline, CDR1 LGHDT and CDR2 YNNKEL (reference sequence). The DNA for the CDR3 is TGTGCCAGCAGCAGGACTAGCGGATACGATACGCAGTATTTT. Translated: CASSRTSGYDTQYF.

The chain joins TRBV29-1 to TRBJ2-7, with 7 bases aligning to TRBD1. Germline CDR1 reads SQVTM; CDR2 reads ANQGSEA. This CDR3 is built from 14 residues. With 6 bases clipped from V and 5 bases from J, the junction kept 13 bases outside the gene matches. CDR3 loop: CSVGGQAVSHEQYF. The DNA of the CDR3 is TGCAGCGTGGGCGGACAGGCGGTCTCGCACGAGCAGTACTTC.

The chain recombines TRBV7-2 with TRBJ1-2; D not resolved. Trimming removed 7 bases at V and 2 bases at J, with 14 bases between. Germline V gene sequence: CDR1 SGHTA, CDR2 FQGNSA. This CDR3 region has 14 residues. The CDR3 is CASNPRHGNYGYTF. CDR3 bases: TGTGCCAGCAACCCTAGGCACGGAAACTATGGCTACACCTTC.

The chain carries TRBV6-5 and TRBJ2-2; D possibly corresponds to TRBD1 (6 bases). Deletions cut 8 bases from V and 0 bases from J, with 10 bases between. The CDR3 covers 14 residues. Looked up from germline, CDR1 is MNHEY and CDR2 is SVGAGI. DNA of the CDR3: TGTGCCAGCCGCGAGGGGGCGAACACCGGGGAGCTGTTTTTT. Translation: CASREGANTGELFF.

The chain has TRBV14 and TRBJ2-3; 8 nucleotides align to TRBD1. This CDR3 spans 16 amino acids. The junction had 7 bases not matched to a gene; V was cut back by 1 base and J by 4 bases. Germline assignment: CDR1 SGHDN and CDR2 FVKESK. The CDR3 DNA reads TGTGCCAGCAGCCAAGTAGGGACAGGTTGGCCAGATACGCAGTATTTT. It specifies CASSQVGTGWPDTQYF.

This clone was observed once. V usage is TRBV12-3 or TRBV12-4 and J usage is TRBJ2-2; D is perhaps TRBD2 (5 bases). V was clipped by 7 bases and J by 6 bases, with 6 bases between them. There are 11 residues in the CDR3. The CDR3 loop is CASKGAGELFF. The CDR3, as DNA: TGTGCCAGCAAGGGAGCCGGGGAGCTGTTTTTT.

The chain has TRBV3-1 (or the pseudogene TRBV3-2) and TRBJ1-1; possible D gene TRBD1, 6 bases. The CDR3 runs 18 residues. Trimming cost V 0 bases and J 3 bases, with 20 bases left between them. Germline V gene lookup returns CDR1 LGHDT and CDR2 YNNKEL (reference sequence). The CDR3 DNA follows: TGTGCCAGCAGCCAAGATCTTTTCACAGGGAGAATGTACACTGAAGCTTTCTTT. Its translation is CASSQDLFTGRMYTEAFF.

The chain uses TRBV7-9 and TRBJ1-2; D unresolved. From germline, CDR1 is SEHNR and CDR2 FQNEAQ (reference sequence). The CDR3 sequence is 13 residues long. Trimming took off 5 bases at V and 0 bases at J, with 7 bases between the two ends. The CDR3 protein is CASSPDANYGYTF. The CDR3 DNA reads as TGTGCCAGCAGCCCAGACGCTAACTATGGCTACACCTTC.

This clone was seen only a few times. The V and J genes are TRBV7-9 and TRBJ2-1; D might be TRBD2 (6 bases). The CDR3 loop spans 16 amino acids. CDR1 is SEHNR and CDR2 is FQNEAQ in the germline V gene (reference sequence). The V end was cut by 4 bases, the J end by 6 bases, with 19 bases between. CDR3 in amino acids: CASSYQPGLGGNEQFF. CDR3 DNA: TGTGCCAGCAGCTATCAACCGGGACTCGGCGGCAATGAGCAGTTCTTC.

The gene calls are TRBV7-2 and TRBJ2-2, with no clear D. CDR1 and CDR2 from the germline V gene are SGHTA and FQGNSA. The CDR3 has 15 residues. The V end lost 2 bases, the J end lost 2 bases, and 9 bases lay between the germline ends. In DNA form, the CDR3 reads TGTGCCAGCAGCTTAACGGGCAGTAACACCGGGGAGCTGTTTTTT. As protein: CASSLTGSNTGELFF. The full variable domain, its missing parts supplied by reference TRBV7-2 and TRBJ2-2, is GAGVSQSPSNKVTEKGKDVELRCDPISGHTALYWYRQSLGQGLEFLIYFQGNSAPDKSGLPSDRFSAERTGGSVSTLTIQRTQQEDSAVYLCASSLTGSNTGELFFGEGSRLTVL.

A few counts support this clone. The chain combines TRBV6-5 with TRBJ2-3; perhaps TRBD1 as D (5 bases). V was pared by 2 bases and J by 4 bases, with 13 bases between. The CDR3 length is 15 residues. In germline, CDR1 is MNHEY, CDR2 SVGAGI. The CDR3 reads CASSYKGLIADTQYF. The CDR3 DNA sequence: TGTGCCAGCAGTTACAAGGGGCTGATTGCAGATACGCAGTATTTT.

The rearrangement joins TRBV7-6 to TRBJ1-1; a possible D gene is TRBD1 (5 bases). The CDR3 contains 15 residues. With 5 bases removed from V and 1 base from J, the gap between germline ends came to 14 bases. From germline, CDR1 is SGHVS and CDR2 FNYEAQ. The CDR3: CASSPDWGKNTEAFF. CDR3 DNA: TGTGCCAGCAGCCCGGACTGGGGGAAGAACACTGAAGCTTTCTTT.

V and J are TRBV4-2 and TRBJ2-1; TRBD2 matches at 12 bases. Germline V gene lookup returns CDR1 LGHNA and CDR2 YNFKEQ. The CDR3 covers 15 residues. V trimming: 4 bases; J trimming: 4 bases; junction bases outside the gene matches: 2. This chain's CDR3 is CASSPLAGGYNEQFF. CDR3 in DNA: TGTGCCAGCAGCCCACTAGCGGGGGGTTACAATGAGCAGTTCTTC.

The chain is built from TRBV5-1 and TRBJ2-6, with TRBD1 identical over 7 bases. The germline gives CDR1 SGHRS, CDR2 YFSETQ. J gave up 2 bases and V 4 bases, and 3 bases lay outside the gene matches. The CDR3 loop spans 15 amino acids. CDR3 residues: CASSDDRAGANVLTF. Written as DNA, the CDR3 is TGCGCCAGCAGCGACGACAGGGCTGGGGCCAACGTCCTGACTTTC.